This T cell receptor beta chain was sequenced during a study of T cells in Graves' hyperthyroidism and ophthalmopathy (dated by TCRdb to the late 2010s). About the investigation overall: To identify TCR V-J signatures that set the groups apart, the researchers used a discovery cohort of about a hundred patients, made up of approximately 43 with Graves' ophthalmopathy and 57 with stable Graves' hyperthyroidism. Prospective prediction of ophthalmopathy was tested in an independent validation cohort of under 20 hyperthyroidism patients and 17 patients who later progressed to ophthalmopathy. The roughly 100 discovery patients were randomly divided into training and test sets at a 7:3 ratio. The study also compared thyroid tissue and blood T-cell repertoires from roughly six Graves' hyperthyroidism patients. After sampling, hyperthyroidism patients received methimazole starting at 30 mg daily, and ophthalmopathy patients received high-dose intravenous methylprednisolone. The paper describes TCR Vbeta CDR3 sequencing of more than 120 peripheral blood samples, made up of 43 ophthalmopathy patients, 70 to 75 hyperthyroidism patients and about 17 progressor patients.

The study excluded patients with uncontrolled infections, other autoimmune diseases, pregnancy or lactation. Diagnoses were based on clinical symptoms, serum thyroxine and TRAb, thyroid ultrasound and orbital computed tomography. Total RNA was extracted with Trizol reagent, and quality was checked on an Agilent 2100 Bioanalyzer. The germline V gene specifies SQVTM as CDR1 and ANQGSEA as CDR2. Trimming at the junction amounts to 5 bases on V and 0 bases on J, and the germline ends lie 25 bases apart. The CDR3 goes from the cysteine to the phenylalanine over 18 residues. Here the CDR3 DNA is all that survives: 54 bases in frame from base 1. The TCR beta CDR3 regions were amplified from RNA transcripts. For the first round of RT-PCR on the TCR CDR3, the HTBI primer set was used together with the Qiagen OneStep RT-PCR kit. A second multiplex PCR round built the libraries, followed by size selection and purification. The libraries were sequenced on an Illumina HiSeq2000 using paired-end 100 bp reads. Turning to the authors' computational methods: SOAPnuke was used to process the raw data, with reads discarded if the reads contained adapters or uncalled bases, had a mean Phred below 15, or lacked an exact constant-primer or identifier match. COPE v1.2.5 was used to merge the high-quality paired reads, and each unique nucleotide sequence was defined as a clonotype. Clonotypes were aligned to IMGT TRBV, TRBD and TRBJ reference segments using MiTCR v1.1. Only V-J combinations with frequency above 0.0001, covering roughly 99% of repertoires, were analysed. A TCS score was defined as the ratio between F50 (clonal expansion) and ExV (chaos), using BLOSUM62-based TCRdist between CDR3 peptides within each V-J. Welch's t-statistics and random forest reduced approximately 520 V-J features to 10 to 15, which were used in a naive Bayes classifier (R e1071). Thyroid-blood repertoire similarity was quantified with the Morisita-Horn index. Using fastp at Q25 and MiXCR, TCRdb reprocessed the public reads and kept productive beta chains. Rows matching on CDR3 protein sequence are summarized as one entry with the most common DNA and genes. The V and J calls and clone size are TCRdb's, not the authors'. Here the sample has 660,000 or so distinct CDR3 sequences; 45% occur a single time. The ten biggest clones cover approximately 7.2% of the sample.

Study-wide conclusions, independent of this receptor: Sample size was not statistically predetermined, and investigators were not blinded to group allocation. Most expanded thyroid clonotypes (frequency above 0.001) were also detected in blood, suggesting blood repertoires may reflect thyroid immune responses. During validation, the model predicted progression to ophthalmopathy a median of around 7 months ahead of onset, with approximately 71% sensitivity and around 72% specificity. Ophthalmopathy was separated from stable hyperthyroidism by a 13 V-J signature model, with about 88% sensitivity and about 81% specificity obtained in cross-validation and 80%/75% obtained in testing.

On this clonotype itself: Its antigen is currently not known. No per-base quality is available; no much larger clone lies one base away.

In this chain, TRBV29-1 is recombined with TRBJ1-1, and the D gene may be TRBD1, 5 bases matching. The specimen sequenced was peripheral blood or thyroid tissue (not recorded which). This clonotype originated in an adult man with Graves' disease, either hyperthyroidism or ophthalmopathy (not recorded which). The sequenced DNA is TGCAGCGTTCGGCCCCGGCCAGGGAGGCGAATTATGAACACTGAAGCTTTCTTT. It codes for CSVRPRPGRRIMNTEAFF.